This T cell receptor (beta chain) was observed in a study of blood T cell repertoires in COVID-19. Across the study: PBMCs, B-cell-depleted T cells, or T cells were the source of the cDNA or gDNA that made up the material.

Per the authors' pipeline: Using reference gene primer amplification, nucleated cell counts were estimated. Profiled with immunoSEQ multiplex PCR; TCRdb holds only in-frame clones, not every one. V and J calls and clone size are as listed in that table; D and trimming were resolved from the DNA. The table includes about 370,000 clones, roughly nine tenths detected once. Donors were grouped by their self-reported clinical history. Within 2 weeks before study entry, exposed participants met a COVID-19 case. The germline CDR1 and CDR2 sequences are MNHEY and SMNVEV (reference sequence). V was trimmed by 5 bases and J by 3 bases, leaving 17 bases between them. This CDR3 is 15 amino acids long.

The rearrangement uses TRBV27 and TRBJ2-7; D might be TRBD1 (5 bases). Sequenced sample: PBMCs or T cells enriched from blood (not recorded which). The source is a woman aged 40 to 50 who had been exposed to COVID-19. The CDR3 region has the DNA TGTGCCAGCAGTCCCAGGACACCGAGTTTCTACGAGCAGTACTTC. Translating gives CASSPRTPSFYEQYF.